One sample yielded the 27 T cell receptor beta chains listed below, sequenced in a study of shared clonotypes between healthy human individuals. As defined, naive CD8 cells were CD45RO-negative and positively selected for CCR7, with terminally differentiated effector memory CD45RA+ cells excluded. Only in-frame clones appear in the TCRdb table, and some are missing; sequencing was by immunoSEQ multiplex PCR. The table lists approximately 650,000 clones, about 95% of them singletons. The sample comprised naive CD8+ T cells sorted from blood. Receptors were obtained from a woman aged 25 to 39 in good health.

The genes are TRBV13 and TRBJ1-1; D unresolved. Per the germline V gene, CDR1 is PRHDT and CDR2 is FYEKMQ (reference sequence). The CDR3 runs 13 residues. The V gene lost 2 bases and the J gene lost 6 bases, with 10 bases spanning the gap. This CDR3 reads CASSLSGYAEAFF. For the CDR3, the DNA is TGTGCCAGCAGCTTATCGGGGTACGCTGAAGCTTTCTTT.

This chain joins TRBV14 and TRBJ1-2; no firm D call. Germline CDR1 is SGHDN and CDR2 is FVKESK. The V gene lost 4 bases and the J gene lost 8 bases, with 11 bases spanning the gap. The CDR3 runs to 12 residues. Here the CDR3 reads CASSRQPGGYTF. The CDR3 DNA is TGTGCCAGCAGCCGCCAACCCGGAGGCTACACCTTC.

CDR3 region: CASSLFRGRAEAFF. The CDR3 nucleotides are TGTGCCAGCAGTTTATTCAGGGGGCGAGCTGAAGCTTTCTTT. This chain joins TRBV28 and TRBJ1-1, with 8 nucleotides matching TRBD1. The V gene's germline CDR1 is MDHEN and CDR2 SYDVKM. The CDR3 has 14 amino acids. With 1 base clipped from V and 6 bases from J, the junction kept 4 bases outside the gene matches.

This rearrangement joins TRBV6-5 to TRBJ2-7; D gene unclear. CDR3 length: 13 amino acids. Deletions cut 6 bases from V and 0 bases from J, with 9 bases between. Germline V gene lookup returns CDR1 MNHEY and CDR2 SVGAGI. The CDR3 DNA sequence: TGTGCCAGCAGCCAGGCAGGCTCCTACGAGCAGTACTTC. The encoded protein is CASSQAGSYEQYF.

This rearrangement joins TRBV28 to TRBJ2-1; 8 bases are shared with TRBD2. The trim removed 7 bases at V and 7 bases at J, leaving 15 bases unmatched. The germline CDR1 and CDR2 sequences are MDHEN and SYDVKM. The CDR3 spans 16 residues. CDR3 coding DNA: TGTGCCAGCACCAGCCTTCGGGAGGGACTGGGTAATGAGCAGTTCTTC. This encodes CASTSLREGLGNEQFF.

The gene calls are TRBV18 and TRBJ1-1, with D unresolved. The CDR3 spans 14 residues. Germline lookup yields CDR1 KGHSH and CDR2 LQKENI. Trimming pared 1 base from V and 0 bases from J, leaving 6 bases between. The CDR3 loop is CASSPRAVNTEAFF. CDR3 nucleotide sequence: TGTGCCAGCTCACCACGGGCGGTGAACACTGAAGCTTTCTTT.

The chain has TRBV5-4 and TRBJ2-1; D ambiguous. Per the germline V gene, CDR1 is SGHNT and CDR2 is YYREEE (reference sequence). Trimming stripped 2 bases from V and 9 bases from J, with 12 bases between. The CDR3 is 13 residues long. This chain's CDR3 is CASSFQVEREQFF. As DNA, the CDR3 is TGTGCCAGCAGCTTTCAGGTGGAGCGTGAGCAGTTCTTC.

The chain is built from TRBV2 and TRBJ2-7; D is perhaps TRBD2 (5 bases). The CDR3 runs to 17 residues. Trimming left V 6 bases short and J 2 bases short, with 23 bases between. Germline CDR1 reads SNHLY; CDR2 reads FYNNEI. The CDR3 coding sequence is TGTGCCAGCAGCGCCAGCGGTAGGGCTCTTAGTACCTACGAGCAGTACTTC. Translation gives CASSASGRALSTYEQYF.

The chain recombines TRBV28 with TRBJ1-2; 7 bases align to TRBD1. CDR1 is MDHEN and CDR2 is SYDVKM in the germline V gene. CDR3 length: 15 amino acids. Trimming removed 3 bases from V and 4 bases from J; junction bases left unmatched: 8. The CDR3 bases are TGTGCCAGCAGTTTTAACAGGGGACGGGGCTATGGCTACACCTTC. Amino acid sequence: CASSFNRGRGYGYTF.

The V and J genes are TRBV7-9 and TRBJ1-1; possibly TRBD1 for D (5 bases). Per the germline V gene, CDR1 is SEHNR and CDR2 is FQNEAQ (reference sequence). The CDR3 runs 13 residues. Trimming removed 3 bases at V and 6 bases at J, with 11 bases between. CDR3 loop: CASSFSTGPEAFF. The CDR3 DNA is TGTGCCAGCAGCTTTAGTACAGGCCCTGAAGCTTTCTTT.

This CDR3 is CATSREWRDPVLAEAFF. CDR3 coding DNA: TGTGCCACCAGCAGAGAATGGAGGGATCCGGTTTTGGCTGAAGCTTTCTTT. The gene calls are TRBV15 and TRBJ1-1; no clear D gene. The CDR3 spans 17 residues. Per germline, CDR1 LNHNV and CDR2 YYDKDF (reference sequence). The V end lost 0 bases, the J end lost 6 bases, and 20 bases lay between the germline ends.

The chain couples TRBV2 to TRBJ2-5; D perhaps matches TRBD2 (6 bases). This CDR3 contains 16 residues. The V end was cut by 3 bases, the J end by 5 bases, with 19 bases between. Per the germline V gene, CDR1 is SNHLY and CDR2 is FYNNEI. Written as DNA, the CDR3 is TGTGCCAGCAGTGACCCGGGACCGACTAGATGGGAGACCCAGTACTTC. Amino acid sequence: CASSDPGPTRWETQYF.

The sample holds one count of this clone. The genes are TRBV27 and TRBJ1-3; the D is unclear. Germline assignment: CDR1 MNHEY and CDR2 SMNVEV (reference sequence). V was pared by 3 bases and J by 0 bases, with 18 bases between. CDR3 size: 18 residues. Here the CDR3 reads CASSLGGSPTFSGNTIYF. CDR3 nucleotide sequence: TGTGCCAGCAGTTTGGGAGGGAGCCCTACCTTCTCTGGAAACACCATATATTTT.

CDR3 DNA: TGTGCCAGCCACGGGACAGGGGCCTACAATGAGCAGTTCTTC. Translated, it gives CASHGTGAYNEQFF. V and J are TRBV6-5 and TRBJ2-1; 10 bases are a match to TRBD1. The V segment lost 8 bases and the J segment 2 bases; nucleotides outside the gene matches: 3. The CDR3 contains 14 residues. Germline V gene sequence: CDR1 MNHEY, CDR2 SVGAGI.

The chain employs TRBV5-1 and TRBJ2-5, with D unresolved. The CDR3 runs 14 residues. The germline CDR1 and CDR2 sequences are SGHRS and YFSETQ. V lost 0 bases, J lost 5 bases, and 11 bases lay in between. The CDR3 loop reads CASSLEELSETQYF. The CDR3 DNA sequence: TGCGCCAGCAGCTTGGAGGAGCTTTCGGAGACCCAGTACTTC.

The genes are TRBV19 and TRBJ2-1; 7 bases are shared with TRBD2. This CDR3 has 17 amino acids. V shed 1 base, J shed 4 bases, and the junction held 10 bases outside the gene matches. Per germline, CDR1 LNHDA and CDR2 SQIVND (reference sequence). As DNA, the CDR3 is TGTGCCAGTAGTATAGGCCAGGGAGGGCCCGGGTACAATGAGCAGTTCTTC. Residues: CASSIGQGGPGYNEQFF.

This chain uses TRBV7-2 with TRBJ2-5, with TRBD2 matching over 8 bases. Germline V gene sequence: CDR1 SGHTA, CDR2 FQGNSA. With 3 bases clipped from V and 5 bases from J, the junction kept 11 bases outside the gene matches. The CDR3 sequence is 16 residues long. The CDR3 bases are TGTGCCAGCAGCTTCCGGGACCCGGGAGGGGTGGAGACCCAGTACTTC. This codes for CASSFRDPGGVETQYF.

The chain couples TRBV7-8 to TRBJ2-1; perhaps TRBD2 as D (8 bases). V was shortened by 5 bases and J by 4 bases, with 27 bases between the two germline ends. Germline V gene lookup returns CDR1 SGHVS and CDR2 FQNEAQ. The CDR3 is 19 residues long. The chain's CDR3 is CASSLGEGALREGYNEQFF. CDR3 in DNA: TGTGCCAGCAGCCTAGGGGAGGGGGCTCTTCGGGAGGGGTACAATGAGCAGTTCTTC.

The CDR3 protein is CASSEWLRGRLETQYF. The CDR3 region has the DNA TGCGCCAGCAGTGAGTGGCTCAGGGGGCGCTTGGAGACCCAGTACTTC. The chain carries TRBV10-2 and TRBJ2-5; 8 bases match TRBD1. V shed 1 base, J shed 5 bases, and the junction held 9 bases outside the gene matches. Germline V gene sequence: CDR1 WSHSY, CDR2 SAAADI. This CDR3 has 16 residues.

V and J are TRBV28 and TRBJ2-5; TRBD2 matches 16 bases. CDR1 and CDR2 from the germline V gene are MDHEN and SYDVKM. Losses at the gene ends were 5 bases for V and 5 bases for J; bases not matched to a gene: 17. This CDR3 contains 20 residues. CDR3: CASSKRMGLAGGPAGETQYF. As DNA, the CDR3 is TGTGCCAGCAGTAAACGTATGGGACTAGCGGGAGGGCCTGCGGGCGAGACCCAGTACTTC.

This clone showed up just once. V usage is TRBV30 and J usage is TRBJ2-2, with D unresolved. The CDR3 has 10 residues. Germline-derived CDR1 and CDR2 are GTSNPN and SVGIG (reference sequence). V was clipped by 4 bases and J by 8 bases, with 5 bases between them. The CDR3 loop is CAWMRGELFF. DNA of the CDR3: TGTGCCTGGATGCGTGGGGAGCTGTTTTTT.

J is TRBJ2-7 and V is TRBV10-2; TRBD1 is a possible D gene (6 bases). V was clipped by 7 bases and J by 1 base, with 20 bases between them. The CDR3 runs to 16 residues. Per the germline V gene, CDR1 is WSHSY and CDR2 is SAAADI. Written as DNA, the CDR3 is TGCGCCAGCATGGACCCTCCCGGGACATCTTCCTACGAGCAGTACTTC. Translated: CASMDPPGTSSYEQYF.

The gene calls are TRBV2 and TRBJ2-7; D is unresolved. This CDR3 comprises 14 residues. The germline V gene has CDR1 SNHLY and CDR2 FYNNEI. The V end lost 5 bases, the J end lost 0 bases, and 11 bases lay between the germline ends. The CDR3 protein is CASSYSTGSYEQYF. For the CDR3, the DNA is TGTGCCAGCAGTTACTCGACTGGCTCCTACGAGCAGTACTTC.

V is TRBV28 and J is TRBJ1-2; D unresolved. Germline CDR1 reads MDHEN; CDR2 reads SYDVKM. The CDR3 is 13 amino acids. Trimming cost V 5 bases and J 4 bases, with 11 bases left between them. CDR3 loop: CASSTWAGYGYTF. DNA of the CDR3: TGTGCCAGCAGTACTTGGGCCGGCTATGGCTACACCTTC.

Of note for this clone: Other DNA sequences in the same sample also yield this CDR3. This chain joins TRBV9 and TRBJ2-7; D tentatively fits TRBD1 or TRBD2 (5 bases each). The V end lost 2 bases, the J end lost 0 bases, and 6 bases lay between the germline ends. The CDR3 extends over 13 amino acids. CDR1 and CDR2 (germline): SGDLS, YYNGEE. Written as DNA, the CDR3 is TGTGCCAGCAGCGTTGGGGGCTCCTACGAGCAGTACTTC. This sequence encodes CASSVGGSYEQYF.

The chain combines TRBV28 with TRBJ2-7, with 7 bases aligning to TRBD1. Germline-derived CDR1 and CDR2 are MDHEN and SYDVKM. V shed 4 bases and J 0 bases; nucleotides not matched to a gene: 6. The CDR3 runs to 15 residues. The CDR3 reads CASSYQQGTSYEQYF. Here the CDR3 DNA reads TGTGCCAGCAGTTACCAACAGGGGACCTCCTACGAGCAGTACTTC.

This clone appeared once. This chain joins TRBV27 and TRBJ1-1; D is possibly TRBD1 (6 bases). The germline gives CDR1 MNHEY, CDR2 SMNVEV (reference sequence). This CDR3 has 12 residues. V was shortened by 4 bases and J by 11 bases, with 14 bases between the two germline ends. The CDR3 region is CASSSRGLGAFF. CDR3 nucleotide sequence: TGTGCCAGCAGTTCTAGGGGGTTAGGCGCTTTCTTT.